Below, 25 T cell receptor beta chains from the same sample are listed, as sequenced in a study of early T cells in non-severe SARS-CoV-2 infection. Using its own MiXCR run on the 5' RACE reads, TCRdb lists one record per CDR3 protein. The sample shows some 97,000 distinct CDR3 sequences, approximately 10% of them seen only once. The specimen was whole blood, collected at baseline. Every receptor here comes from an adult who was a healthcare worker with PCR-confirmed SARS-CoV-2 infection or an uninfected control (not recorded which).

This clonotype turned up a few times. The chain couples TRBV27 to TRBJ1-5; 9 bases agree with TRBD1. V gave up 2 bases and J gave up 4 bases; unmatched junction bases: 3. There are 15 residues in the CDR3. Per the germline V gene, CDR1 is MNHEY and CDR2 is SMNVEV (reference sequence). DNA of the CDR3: TGTGCCAGCAGTTTACGACAGGGGGAGAATCAGCCCCAGCATTTT. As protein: CASSLRQGENQPQHF.

This chain's CDR3 is CASSLLSTASTGELFF. For the CDR3, the DNA is TGTGCCAGCAGCTTACTTTCGACAGCCTCCACCGGGGAGCTGTTTTTT. The gene calls are TRBV11-2 and TRBJ2-2, with a possible D match to TRBD1 (5 bases). Trimming left V 2 bases short and J 4 bases short, with 14 bases between. Germline lookup yields CDR1 SGHAT and CDR2 FQNNGV. The CDR3 is 16 residues long.

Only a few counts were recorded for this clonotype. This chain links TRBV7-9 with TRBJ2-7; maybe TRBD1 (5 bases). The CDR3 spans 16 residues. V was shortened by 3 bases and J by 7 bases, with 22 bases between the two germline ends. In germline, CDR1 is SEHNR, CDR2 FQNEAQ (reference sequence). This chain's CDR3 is CASSFSNVGPQEEQYF. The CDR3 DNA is TGTGCCAGCAGCTTTTCAAATGTGGGGCCACAGGAGGAGCAGTACTTC.

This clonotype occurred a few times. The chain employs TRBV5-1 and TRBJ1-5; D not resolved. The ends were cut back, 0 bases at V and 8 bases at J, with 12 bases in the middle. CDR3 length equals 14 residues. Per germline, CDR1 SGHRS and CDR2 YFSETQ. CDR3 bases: TGCGCCAGCAGCTTGGGACAACGGGAGGAGCCCCAGCATTTT. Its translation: CASSLGQREEPQHF.

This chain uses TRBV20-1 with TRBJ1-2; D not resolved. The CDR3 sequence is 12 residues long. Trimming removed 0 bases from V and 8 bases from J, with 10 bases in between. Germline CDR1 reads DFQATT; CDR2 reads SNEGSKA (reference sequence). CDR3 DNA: TGCAGTGCTAGAGAGAGCCCCCGGGGCTACACCTTC. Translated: CSARESPRGYTF.

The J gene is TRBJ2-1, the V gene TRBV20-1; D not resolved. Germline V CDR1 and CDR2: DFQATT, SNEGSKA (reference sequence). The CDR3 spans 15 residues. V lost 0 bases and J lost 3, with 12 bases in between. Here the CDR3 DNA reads TGCAGTGCTAGAGAAAGGACGGATTTCTACAATGAGCAGTTCTTC. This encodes CSARERTDFYNEQFF.

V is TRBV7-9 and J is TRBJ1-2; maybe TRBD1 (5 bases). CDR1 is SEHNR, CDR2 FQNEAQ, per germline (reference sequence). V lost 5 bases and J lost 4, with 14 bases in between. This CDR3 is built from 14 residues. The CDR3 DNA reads TGTGCCAGCAGCCCCCCGACAGTTGTCTATGGCTACACCTTC. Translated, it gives CASSPPTVVYGYTF.

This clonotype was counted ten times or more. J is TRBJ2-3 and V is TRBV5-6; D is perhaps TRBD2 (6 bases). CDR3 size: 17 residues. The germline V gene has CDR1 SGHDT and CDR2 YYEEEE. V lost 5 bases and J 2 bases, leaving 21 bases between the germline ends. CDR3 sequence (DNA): TGTGCCAGCAGTCTACTCGGGGGTTGGAAGCACACAGATACGCAGTATTTT. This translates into CASSLLGGWKHTDTQYF.

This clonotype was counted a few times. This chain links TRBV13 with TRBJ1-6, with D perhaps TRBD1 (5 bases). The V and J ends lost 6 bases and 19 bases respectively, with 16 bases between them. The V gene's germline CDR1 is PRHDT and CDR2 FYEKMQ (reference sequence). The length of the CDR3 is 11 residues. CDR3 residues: CASSWRGTSHF. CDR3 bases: TGTGCCAGCAGTTGGCGGGGGACTTCTCACTTT.

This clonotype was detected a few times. CDR3 sequence: CASSQDINVGPTGELFF. The CDR3 nucleotides are TGTGCCAGCAGCCAAGATATCAATGTAGGTCCCACCGGGGAGCTGTTTTTT. The V and J genes are TRBV14 and TRBJ2-2; no clear D. The germline gives CDR1 SGHDN, CDR2 FVKESK. Trimming cost V 0 bases and J 4 bases, with 15 bases left between them. The CDR3 has 17 amino acids.

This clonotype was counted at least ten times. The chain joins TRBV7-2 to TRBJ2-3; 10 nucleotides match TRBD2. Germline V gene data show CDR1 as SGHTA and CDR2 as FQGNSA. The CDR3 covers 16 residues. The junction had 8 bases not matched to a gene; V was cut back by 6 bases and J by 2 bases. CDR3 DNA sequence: TGTGCCAGCAGAACTCTAGCGGGAGCCCCCACAGATACGCAGTATTTT. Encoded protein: CASRTLAGAPTDTQYF.

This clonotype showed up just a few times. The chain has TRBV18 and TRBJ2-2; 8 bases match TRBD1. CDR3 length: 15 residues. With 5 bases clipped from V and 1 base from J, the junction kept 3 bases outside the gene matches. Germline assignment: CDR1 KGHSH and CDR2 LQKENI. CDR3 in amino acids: CASSSDRVNTGELFF. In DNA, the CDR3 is TGTGCCAGCTCATCGGACAGGGTGAACACCGGGGAGCTGTTTTTT.

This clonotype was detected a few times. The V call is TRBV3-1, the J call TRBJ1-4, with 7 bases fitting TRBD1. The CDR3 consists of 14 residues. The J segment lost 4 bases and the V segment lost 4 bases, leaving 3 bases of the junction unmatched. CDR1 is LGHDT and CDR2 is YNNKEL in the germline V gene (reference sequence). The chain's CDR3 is CASSLGQVNEKLFF. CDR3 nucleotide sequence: TGTGCCAGCAGCCTAGGACAGGTTAATGAAAAACTGTTTTTT. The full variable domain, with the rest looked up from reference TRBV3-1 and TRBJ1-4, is DTAVSQTPKYLVTQMGNDKSIKCEQNLGHDTMYWYKQDSKKFLKIMFSYNNKELIINETVPNRFSPKSPDKAHLNLHINSLELGDSAVYFCASSLGQVNEKLFFGSGTQLSVL.

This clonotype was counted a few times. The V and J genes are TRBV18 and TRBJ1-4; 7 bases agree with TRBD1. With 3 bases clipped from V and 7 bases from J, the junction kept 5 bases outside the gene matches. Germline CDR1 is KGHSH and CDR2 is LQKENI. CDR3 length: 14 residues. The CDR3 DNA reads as TGTGCCAGCTCACCTCCCGGGACAGTTGAAAAACTGTTTTTT. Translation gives CASSPPGTVEKLFF.

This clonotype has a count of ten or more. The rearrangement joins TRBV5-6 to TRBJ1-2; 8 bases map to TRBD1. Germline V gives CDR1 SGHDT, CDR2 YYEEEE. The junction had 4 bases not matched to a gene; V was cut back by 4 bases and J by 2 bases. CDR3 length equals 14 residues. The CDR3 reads CASSVTGANYGYTF. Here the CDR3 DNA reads TGTGCCAGCAGCGTGACAGGGGCCAACTATGGCTACACCTTC.

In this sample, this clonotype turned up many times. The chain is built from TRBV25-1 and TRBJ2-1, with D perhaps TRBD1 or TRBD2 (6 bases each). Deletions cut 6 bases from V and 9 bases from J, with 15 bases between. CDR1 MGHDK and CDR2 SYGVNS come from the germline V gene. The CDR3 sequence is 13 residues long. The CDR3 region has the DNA TGTGCCAGCAGGACTCATCGGGGGCCTGAGCAGTTCTTC. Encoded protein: CASRTHRGPEQFF.

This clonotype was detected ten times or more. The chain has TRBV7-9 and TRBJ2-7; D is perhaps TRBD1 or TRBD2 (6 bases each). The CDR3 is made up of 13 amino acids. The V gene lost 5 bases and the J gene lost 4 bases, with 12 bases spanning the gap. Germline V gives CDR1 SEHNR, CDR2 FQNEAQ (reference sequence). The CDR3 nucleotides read TGTGCCAGCAGCCCCGAAGGGGGGTACGAGCAGTACTTC. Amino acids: CASSPEGGYEQYF.

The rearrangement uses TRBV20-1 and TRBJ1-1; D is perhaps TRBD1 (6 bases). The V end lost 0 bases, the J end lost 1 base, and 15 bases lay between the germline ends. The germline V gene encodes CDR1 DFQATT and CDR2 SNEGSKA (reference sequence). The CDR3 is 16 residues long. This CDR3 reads CSARDGNRDKNTEAFF. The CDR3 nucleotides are TGCAGTGCTAGAGATGGTAATCGGGACAAGAACACTGAAGCTTTCTTT.

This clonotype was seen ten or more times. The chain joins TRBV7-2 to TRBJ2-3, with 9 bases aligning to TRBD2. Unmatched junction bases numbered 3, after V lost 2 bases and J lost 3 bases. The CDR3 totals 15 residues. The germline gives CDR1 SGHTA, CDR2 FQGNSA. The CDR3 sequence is CASSLFAGGTDTQYF. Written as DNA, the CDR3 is TGTGCCAGCAGCTTATTCGCGGGAGGGACAGATACGCAGTATTTT.

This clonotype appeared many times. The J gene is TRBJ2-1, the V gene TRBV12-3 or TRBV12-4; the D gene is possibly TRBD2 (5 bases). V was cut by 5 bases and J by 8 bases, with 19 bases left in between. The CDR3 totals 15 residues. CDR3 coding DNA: TGTGCCAGCAGTCTCCGGGAAAGTAACCTCCATGAGCAGTTCTTC. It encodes CASSLRESNLHEQFF.

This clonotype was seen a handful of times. CDR3 region: CASSIATGLDYGYTF. The CDR3 nucleotides read TGTGCCAGTAGTATAGCAACAGGGCTGGACTATGGCTACACCTTC. V and J are TRBV19 and TRBJ1-2; the D gene is possibly TRBD1 (6 bases). From germline, CDR1 is LNHDA and CDR2 SQIVND (reference sequence). V gave up 1 base and J gave up 3 bases, with 12 bases separating them. There are 15 residues in the CDR3.

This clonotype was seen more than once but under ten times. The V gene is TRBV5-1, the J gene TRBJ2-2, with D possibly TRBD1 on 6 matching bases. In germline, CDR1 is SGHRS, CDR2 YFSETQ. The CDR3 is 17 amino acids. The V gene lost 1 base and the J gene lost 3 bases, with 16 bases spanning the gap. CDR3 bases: TGCGCCAGCAGCTTGAGTCTGGGGGCTTCGGACACCGGGGAGCTGTTTTTT. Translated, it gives CASSLSLGASDTGELFF.

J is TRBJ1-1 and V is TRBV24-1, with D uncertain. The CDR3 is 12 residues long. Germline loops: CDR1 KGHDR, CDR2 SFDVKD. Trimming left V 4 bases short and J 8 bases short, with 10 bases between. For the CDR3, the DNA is TGTGCCACCAGTGAGGCGGGCTTCGAAGCTTTCTTT. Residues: CATSEAGFEAFF.

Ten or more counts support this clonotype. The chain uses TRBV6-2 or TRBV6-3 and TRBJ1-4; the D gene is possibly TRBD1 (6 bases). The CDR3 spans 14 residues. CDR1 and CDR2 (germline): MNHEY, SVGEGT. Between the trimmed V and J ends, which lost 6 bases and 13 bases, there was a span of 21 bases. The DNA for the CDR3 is TGTGCCAGCAGGAGGGACACGTCTCTCAGTAGACTGTTTTTT. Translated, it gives CASRRDTSLSRLFF.

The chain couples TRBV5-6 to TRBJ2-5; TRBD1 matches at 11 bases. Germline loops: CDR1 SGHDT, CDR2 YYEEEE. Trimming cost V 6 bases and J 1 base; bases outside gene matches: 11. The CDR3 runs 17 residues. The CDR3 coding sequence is TGTGCCAGCACTATAGGGCGGACAGGGGGCAGCCAAGAGACCCAGTACTTC. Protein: CASTIGRTGGSQETQYF.